The text below deals with one T cell receptor beta chain. The germline gene is not matched at one end of the junction; a read error may be the cause. Germline V gene data show CDR1 as LGHDT and CDR2 as YNNKEL (reference sequence). This CDR3 comprises 14 residues. The repertoire was sequenced with immunoSEQ multiplex PCR; TCRdb's copy has only in-frame clones and lacks some. Here the sample spans roughly 140,000 clones, approximately 91% being singletons. This record comes from a study of blood T cell repertoires in COVID-19. Study at large: Nucleic acid was either cDNA or gDNA, and it came from T cells, B-cell-depleted T cells, or PBMCs.

This receptor was taken from a man aged 45-65 years with active or convalescent COVID-19. Sequencing was carried out using peripheral blood. The chain employs TRBV3-1 (or the pseudogene TRBV3-2) and TRBJ2-3, with D possibly matching TRBD1 (6 bases). Here the CDR3 reads CTSSPGASTDTQYF. DNA of the CDR3: TGTACCAGCAGCCCAGGGGCGAGCACAGATACGCAGTATTTT.